Each of the 11 T cell receptor beta chains below was sequenced from the same sample in a study of shared clonotypes between healthy human individuals. The method was immunoSEQ multiplex PCR; TCRdb's version includes in-frame clones alone and lacks a portion of them. The sample includes 650,000 to 800,000 clones, approximately 72% of them seen just once. What was sequenced was memory CD4+ T cells sorted from blood. Subset in this sample: CD45RA-negative fraction. Source of these receptors: a woman in her thirties in good health.

This chain uses TRBV5-1 with TRBJ2-3; 7 bases agree with TRBD1. The CDR3 length is 13 residues. Germline CDR1 SGHRS, CDR2 YFSETQ. V shed 3 bases and J 15 bases; nucleotides not matched to a gene: 13. The CDR3 nucleotides are TGCGCCAGCAGCTCCCCCTCCGGGACAGCTTCCTATTTT. Translating gives CASSSPSGTASYF.

The V and J genes are TRBV5-1 and TRBJ2-6; perhaps TRBD1 as D (5 bases). CDR1 SGHRS and CDR2 YFSETQ come from the germline V gene. The ends were cut back, 4 bases at V and 2 bases at J, with 16 bases in the middle. This CDR3 has 17 residues. The CDR3 reads CASSGLKGNTGANVLTF. The DNA for the CDR3 is TGCGCCAGCAGCGGCCTTAAGGGGAATACTGGGGCCAACGTCCTGACTTTC.

CDR3 DNA: TGTGCCAGCAGCTTAGTCGACAGAGATAGCACAGATACGCAGTATTTT. Translation: CASSLVDRDSTDTQYF. The chain is built from TRBV5-4 and TRBJ2-3; weak D call: TRBD1 (5 bases). The V end was cut by 2 bases, the J end by 0 bases, with 13 bases between. Germline V CDR1 and CDR2: SGHNT, YYREEE (reference sequence). CDR3 length: 16 residues.

V gene TRBV28 combines with J gene TRBJ1-3; unclear D gene. V gave up 7 bases and J gave up 8 bases, with 9 bases separating them. The germline CDR1 and CDR2 sequences are MDHEN and SYDVKM. The CDR3 has 11 amino acids. CDR3 sequence reads: CASNLRDTIYF. The CDR3, as DNA: TGTGCCAGCAACTTGCGGGACACCATATATTTT.

This chain joins TRBV7-3 and TRBJ2-3, with D possibly TRBD2 on 5 matching bases. The V gene lost 4 bases and the J gene lost 4 bases, with 12 bases spanning the gap. The CDR3 contains 14 residues. Germline V CDR1 and CDR2: SGHTA, FQGTGA. The CDR3: CASSSRTFSDTQYF. DNA of the CDR3: TGTGCCAGCAGCTCCCGGACTTTCTCAGATACGCAGTATTTT.

The rearrangement joins TRBV27 to TRBJ2-1, with D perhaps being TRBD1 or TRBD2 (5 bases each). CDR1 and CDR2 (germline): MNHEY, SMNVEV (reference sequence). The CDR3 is made up of 17 amino acids. Trimming took 0 bases from V and 4 from J, leaving 16 bases between them. CDR3 in amino acids: CASSLSSWGRSYNEQFF. The CDR3, as DNA: TGTGCCAGCAGTTTATCGTCTTGGGGGAGATCGTACAATGAGCAGTTCTTC.

About this clone itself: The junction differs from germline at one of its ends, possibly a read error. The chain has TRBV15 and TRBJ2-4; 11 bases map to TRBD1. CDR3 length: 18 amino acids. Germline CDR1 reads LNHNV; CDR2 reads YYDKDF (reference sequence). The CDR3, as DNA: TGTGCCACCAGCGGAGACCTCGGACAGGGGGCGCGGGGAAACATTCAGTACTTC. Translated, it gives CATSGDLGQGARGNIQYF. The variable domain in full, completed from reference TRBV15 and TRBJ2-4, reads DAMVIQNPRYQVTQFGKPVTLSCSQTLNHNVMYWYQQKSSQAPKLLFHYYDKDFNNEADTPDNFQSRRPNTSFCFLDIRSPGLGDTAMYLCATSGDLGQGARGNIQYFGAGTRLSVL.

This clone was observed a handful of times. This chain uses TRBV7-9 with TRBJ1-2, with D hard to call. The CDR3 is made up of 12 amino acids. In germline, CDR1 is SEHNR, CDR2 FQNEAQ (reference sequence). V lost 4 bases, J lost 6 bases, and 9 bases lay in between. The CDR3, as DNA: TGTGCCAGCAGCTCCCCCTACGATGGCTACACCTTC. It encodes CASSSPYDGYTF.

A remark on this clone: In the same sample, other DNA sequences code for this CDR3. The genes are TRBV28 and TRBJ2-7; D not resolved. The V gene's germline CDR1 is MDHEN and CDR2 SYDVKM. This CDR3 spans 12 amino acids. Trimming removed 6 bases at V and 2 bases at J, with 8 bases between. The CDR3 loop reads CASSPVAYEQYF. The CDR3 DNA reads as TGTGCCAGCAGCCCAGTAGCCTACGAGCAGTACTTC.

This chain uses TRBV5-1 with TRBJ2-7, with 12 nucleotides matching TRBD2. V lost 3 bases to trimming and J lost 2 bases; unmatched junction nucleotides: 3. CDR1 and CDR2 from the germline V gene are SGHRS and YFSETQ. The length of the CDR3 is 15 residues. The CDR3 protein is CASSWTSGETYEQYF. Written as DNA, the CDR3 is TGCGCCAGCAGCTGGACTAGCGGGGAGACCTACGAGCAGTACTTC.

The chain carries TRBV29-1 and TRBJ1-2, with a weak D call TRBD1 (6 bases). The V and J ends lost 4 bases and 1 base respectively, with 10 bases between them. This CDR3 contains 13 residues. The germline gives CDR1 SQVTM, CDR2 ANQGSEA. CDR3 protein: CSVAFRGNYGYTF. The CDR3 DNA reads TGCAGCGTTGCTTTCAGGGGTAACTATGGCTACACCTTC.